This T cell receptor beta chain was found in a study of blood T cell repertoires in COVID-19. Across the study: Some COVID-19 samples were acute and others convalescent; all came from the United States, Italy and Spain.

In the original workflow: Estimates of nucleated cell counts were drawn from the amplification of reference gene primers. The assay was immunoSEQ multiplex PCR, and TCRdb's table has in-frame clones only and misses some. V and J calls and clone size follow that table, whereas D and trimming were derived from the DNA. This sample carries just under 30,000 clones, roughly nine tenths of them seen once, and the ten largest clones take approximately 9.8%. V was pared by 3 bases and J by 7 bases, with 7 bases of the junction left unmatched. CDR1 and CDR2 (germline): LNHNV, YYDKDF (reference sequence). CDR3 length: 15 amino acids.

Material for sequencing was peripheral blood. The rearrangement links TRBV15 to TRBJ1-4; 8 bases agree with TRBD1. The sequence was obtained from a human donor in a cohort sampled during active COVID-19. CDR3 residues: CATSRSATGAEKLFF. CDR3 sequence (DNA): TGTGCCACCAGCAGGTCCGCGACAGGGGCTGAAAAACTGTTTTTT.